The entry below describes one TCR beta chain. This receptor's antigen is unknown. No base quality values were provided; no much bigger clone lies one nucleotide off. The entry originates in a study of shared clonotypes between healthy human individuals (dated by TCRdb to between 2020 and 2021). Turning to the overall study: The cohort comprised a couple of women and a few men aged 18 to 49 years. For each donor, three plates each were used for CD4 naive and CD4 memory, two plates were used for CD8 naive, and one plate was used for CD8 memory. The study deeply sequenced blood TCR repertoires of five healthy adults to estimate repertoire size and the extent of clonotype sharing between individuals. To increase sequencing depth and limit assay-specific biases, TCR repertoire library preparation and sequencing were carried out by different laboratories using diverse techniques. Per donor, leukapheresis produced somewhere between about 0.8 and 9 billion PBMCs.

Beyond this particular receptor, the publication reports: Naive subsets generally had larger estimated clonotype richness than memory subsets. Because the study included only a small number of donors, the genetic and exposure-history diversity represented was limited. Based on pairwise subsampling, the degree of clonotype sharing among donors was expected to be affected by sequencing depth. Incomplete sequencing was indicated by rarefaction of sorted-subset datasets, despite the large sequencing depth. Across four donors, approximately 5% of naive CD4, roughly 3.8% of naive CD8, under 2.5% of memory CD4, and around 0.4% of memory CD8 clonotypes were shared. Sampling was restricted to blood, and TCR repertoires in tissue are likely to differ from TCR repertoires in blood. Clonotypes shared by all four sorted-subset donors showed higher generation probabilities than non-shared clonotypes.

Using the deep immunoSEQ assay, TCR CDR3 regions were amplified from genomic DNA by multiplex PCR. Extracted genomic DNA from each cell subset was spread evenly across all wells of several immunoSEQ 96-well plates, with each plate serving as a replicate. Each replicate PCR for sorted subsets received roughly 200 ng genomic DNA, equal to roughly 30,000 T cell genomes. Purified libraries were measured with a Qubit 3.0 fluorometer, size-checked on a Bioanalyzer 2100, and measured again with the KAPA Library Quantification kit. Every immunoSEQ 96-well plate was sequenced on a separate single-read 150-cycle Illumina NextSeq 550 flow cell. Under the source paper's analysis protocol: Because the immunoSEQ output included only junctional sequences and no quality scores, the filtering could not be the same as the filtering used for full-length reads. To assign V/J genes and CDR3, sequences were annotated against IMGT germline references using PyIR, a Python wrapper for IgBLAST v1.9. Reads with weak V/J assignments (E-value above 1e-6), missing CDR3, stop codons, out-of-frame junctions, or ambiguous translated residues were removed. V3J clonotypes were defined as sequences sharing an identical inferred V gene, J gene, and CDR3 amino acid sequence. Percentage overlap between repertoires was calculated by dividing the number of shared unique clonotypes by the size of the smaller repertoire. Three approaches were used to assess repertoire richness: RTK rarefaction, the Chao1 estimator, and Recon v2.1 estimates of unobserved clonotypes. OLGA was used to compute generation probabilities for all TCRbeta clonotypes that the gDNA method yielded from a few donors. In its TCRdb copy, this immuneACCESS table keeps in-frame sequences only and misses some clones. Where compared with another copy, unresolved V genes explain less than half of these, and the others have no known cause. Clone size and the V and J calls come from that table; the DNA yielded D and trimming. The sample table shows 2 million to 2.5 million clones, and around 95% are seen once. 0.13% of the sample is held by the ten biggest clonotypes.

Healthy HIV-negative adults with no recently reported acute infections or vaccinations were included as donors. All donors were Caucasian adults living in Nashville, Tennessee, USA. CD4+ T cells were enriched by magnetic negative selection, after which naive cells were positively selected on CD45RA and the negative fraction was taken as the memory subset. Blood was obtained by leukapheresis, after which PBMCs were separated by Ficoll-Histopaque density gradient centrifugation and cryopreserved in liquid nitrogen vapor phase. Analytical flow cytometry was used to check the purity and quantity of every magnetically sorted T cell population. Genomic DNA was isolated from each sorted fraction and quantified by UV absorbance on a Nanodrop 2000c. Sequences SGHTA (CDR1) and FQGNSA (CDR2) are obtained from the germline V gene. The CDR3 covers 15 residues, taking in both the cysteine and the phenylalanine. The DNA shown is the 45-base CDR3, in frame from base 1. Trimming costs V 1 base and J 2 bases, and their ends lie 12 bases apart.

The source of this sequence is a man aged 18 to 30 in good health. What was sequenced was naive CD4+ T cells sorted from blood. This specimen's cell subset or site label, interpreted: CD45RA+ positively selected. The chain links TRBV7-2 with TRBJ2-7, and TRBD2 may be the D gene, going by 6 matching bases. The nucleotides read TGTGCCAGCAGCTTAGTACGGGAGCTCACCTACGAGCAGTACTTC. It translates as CASSLVRELTYEQYF.